Presented here are 29 T cell receptor beta chains from one specimen sequenced in a study of T cells in Graves' hyperthyroidism and ophthalmopathy. TCR beta CDR3 sequences were amplified from RNA transcripts. A set of HTBI primers served as the primers for a first-round RT-PCR of the TCR CDR3. TCRdb fed the multiplex PCR reads into MiXCR, producing one record per CDR3 protein. The data contain over 450,000 distinct CDR3 sequences, approximately 17% of them singletons. The specimen sequenced was blood. The receptors were sampled from a woman aged 18-29 years with Graves' ophthalmopathy.

The chain combines TRBV19 with TRBJ1-5, with 8 bases fitting TRBD1. Per germline, CDR1 LNHDA and CDR2 SQIVND (reference sequence). The CDR3 spans 21 residues. Trimming at V came to 2 bases and at J to 1 base, leaving 19 bases not matched to a gene. CDR3 sequence: CASSIFPLHGQGRGSNQPQHF. The CDR3 region has the DNA TGTGCCAGTAGTATATTTCCCCTTCACGGACAGGGAAGAGGCAGCAATCAGCCCCAGCATTTT.

The chain couples TRBV15 to TRBJ2-5; no clear D gene. This CDR3 has 12 residues. CDR1 is LNHNV, CDR2 YYDKDF, per germline (reference sequence). Trimming removed 3 bases at V and 2 bases at J, with 4 bases between. Here the CDR3 reads CATSRGQETQYF. CDR3 in DNA: TGTGCCACCAGCAGGGGTCAAGAGACCCAGTACTTC.

This rearrangement joins TRBV29-1 to TRBJ2-3; D is tentatively TRBD1 or TRBD2 (5 bases each). The length of the CDR3 is 14 residues. CDR1 and CDR2 from the germline V gene are SQVTM and ANQGSEA. The V gene lost 3 bases and the J gene lost 0 bases, with 10 bases spanning the gap. Here the CDR3 reads CSVEWGPSTDTQYF. The CDR3 DNA is TGCAGCGTTGAGTGGGGACCCAGCACAGATACGCAGTATTTT.

The genes are TRBV19 and TRBJ2-1; 10 bases match TRBD2. V lost 7 bases and J lost 5; bases outside the gene matches: 8. CDR1 and CDR2 from the germline V gene are LNHDA and SQIVND (reference sequence). CDR3 length: 15 residues. CDR3 in amino acids: CASIVSSGGHNEQFF. The CDR3 region has the DNA TGTGCCAGTATTGTGTCTAGCGGGGGTCACAATGAGCAGTTCTTC.

Ten or more counts support this clonotype. J is TRBJ2-1 and V is TRBV20-1, with TRBD2 matching over 7 bases. CDR1 and CDR2 (germline): DFQATT, SNEGSKA (reference sequence). This CDR3 is built from 15 residues. V trimming: 0 bases; J trimming: 4 bases; junction bases outside the gene matches: 6. CDR3 coding DNA: TGCAGTGCTAGAGATATAGCGGGCCTTTACAATGAGCAGTTCTTC. Amino acid sequence: CSARDIAGLYNEQFF.

The chain combines TRBV20-1 with TRBJ1-6; D is possibly TRBD1 (5 bases). This CDR3 spans 15 amino acids. Per the germline V gene, CDR1 is DFQATT and CDR2 is SNEGSKA (reference sequence). Between the trimmed V and J ends, which lost 4 bases and 0 bases, there was a span of 10 bases. The DNA of the CDR3 is TGCAGTGCTACGGGACCGAGCTCCTATAATTCACCCCTCCACTTT. It translates to CSATGPSSYNSPLHF.

For this clonotype: One end of the junction is discordant with germline, which a read error may explain. The chain employs TRBV10-3 and TRBJ2-3; weak D call: TRBD1 (6 bases). Looked up from germline, CDR1 is ENHRY and CDR2 is SYGVKD. This CDR3 is 15 amino acids long. For the CDR3, the DNA is TGTGCCATCAGTGAGTCGTCAGGGCGGACAGATACACAGTATTTT. Encoded protein: CAISESSGRTDTQYF.

V is TRBV19 and J is TRBJ1-2; D gene uncertain. Germline CDR1 and CDR2: LNHDA and SQIVND (reference sequence). Trimming took 3 bases from V and 6 from J, leaving 11 bases between them. The CDR3 contains 13 residues. In nucleotides, the CDR3 is TGTGCCAGTAGTATTGGTGGTATGGATGGCTACACCTTC. This codes for CASSIGGMDGYTF.

This chain links TRBV5-1 with TRBJ2-1; possible D gene TRBD2, 6 bases. This CDR3 comprises 15 residues. Trimming cost V 0 bases and J 5 bases, with 12 bases left between them. The germline gives CDR1 SGHRS, CDR2 YFSETQ. The chain's CDR3 is CASSLEAGRNNEQFF. The CDR3 bases are TGCGCCAGCAGCTTGGAGGCGGGAAGAAACAATGAGCAGTTCTTC. The full variable domain, in which reference TRBV5-1 and TRBJ2-1 provide the parts outside the CDR3, is KAGVTQTPRYLIKTRGQQVTLSCSPISGHRSVSWYQQTPGQGLQFLFEYFSETQRNKGNFPGRFSGRQFSNSRSEMNVSTLELGDSALYLCASSLEAGRNNEQFFGPGTRLTVL.

The V and J genes are TRBV28 and TRBJ1-3, with D possibly matching TRBD1 (5 bases). CDR1 is MDHEN, CDR2 SYDVKM, per germline. V was shortened by 3 bases and J by 10 bases, with 16 bases between the two germline ends. The CDR3 consists of 14 residues. In nucleotides, the CDR3 is TGTGCCAGCAGTTTGCGATCCGGGGGAGATACCATATATTTT. Its translation is CASSLRSGGDTIYF. Based on the CDR3 plus reference TRBV28 and TRBJ1-3, the full variable domain is DVKVTQSSRYLVKRTGEKVFLECVQDMDHENMFWYRQDPGLGLRLIYFSYDVKMKEKGDIPEGYSVSREKKERFSLILESASTNQTSMYLCASSLRSGGDTIYFGEGSWLTVV.

This clonotype showed up many times. The rearrangement joins TRBV6-2 or TRBV6-3 to TRBJ2-1; 10 positions match TRBD1. The CDR3 covers 14 residues. Trimming removed 11 bases from V and 5 bases from J; junction bases left unmatched: 9. Germline CDR1 and CDR2: MNHEY and SVGEGT. The CDR3 here is CAGDRDRGHNEQFF. CDR3 bases: TGTGCCGGAGACCGGGACAGGGGTCACAATGAGCAGTTCTTC.

In its sample, this clonotype was seen a few times. The genes are TRBV5-6 and TRBJ1-1; D may be TRBD1 (6 bases). V was trimmed by 4 bases and J by 4 bases, leaving 20 bases between them. The CDR3 has 16 residues. The germline V gene has CDR1 SGHDT and CDR2 YYEEEE. CDR3 region: CASSPVGGGVGTEAFF. CDR3 coding DNA: TGTGCCAGCAGCCCTGTGGGGGGGGGCGTGGGCACTGAAGCTTTCTTT.

The V and J genes are TRBV29-1 and TRBJ2-3; TRBD2 aligns across 13 bases. Germline V CDR1 and CDR2: SQVTM, ANQGSEA. The trim removed 7 bases at V and 7 bases at J, leaving 8 bases unmatched. The CDR3 length is 14 residues. The CDR3 is CSGVGLAGVNTQYF. CDR3 sequence (DNA): TGCAGCGGGGTAGGACTAGCGGGAGTAAATACGCAGTATTTT.

This clonotype was picked up a small number of times. This chain connects TRBV4-2 to TRBJ2-2; no definite D call. This CDR3 has 14 amino acids. CDR1 and CDR2 (germline): LGHNA, YNFKEQ. V lost 0 bases and J 7 bases, leaving 9 bases between the germline ends. CDR3 loop: CASSQDNLNGELFF. CDR3 coding DNA: TGTGCCAGCAGCCAAGATAACCTAAACGGGGAGCTGTTTTTT.

This clonotype was found many times. V and J are TRBV7-8 and TRBJ1-1, with D possibly being TRBD1 (5 bases). Deletions cut 5 bases from V and 3 bases from J, with 13 bases between. CDR3 length equals 14 residues. The germline V gene has CDR1 SGHVS and CDR2 FQNEAQ. CDR3 in DNA: TGTGCCAGCAGCCCCGGCAGGGCTCACACTGAAGCTTTCTTT. Its translation is CASSPGRAHTEAFF.

This clonotype was counted many times. The chain links TRBV5-1 to TRBJ1-2; no clear D. This CDR3 has 14 amino acids. Germline loops: CDR1 SGHRS, CDR2 YFSETQ. Trimming cost V 5 bases and J 4 bases, with 15 bases left between them. CDR3 DNA sequence: TGCGCCAGCAGAGCCGGGTCCCGAGGCTATGGCTACACCTTC. This gives the protein CASRAGSRGYGYTF.

This clonotype was detected a few times. J is TRBJ1-1 and V is TRBV4-1; D is unresolved. There are 16 residues in the CDR3. Germline loops: CDR1 MGHRA, CDR2 YSYEKL. V was clipped by 1 base and J by 2 bases, with 14 bases between them. The CDR3 loop is CASSQGVQGYNTEAFF. The CDR3 coding sequence is TGCGCCAGCAGCCAAGGGGTTCAAGGTTACAACACTGAAGCTTTCTTT.

This clonotype was picked up many times. The chain links TRBV27 to TRBJ2-7; D may be TRBD1 (6 bases). CDR1 MNHEY and CDR2 SMNVEV come from the germline V gene (reference sequence). V was cut by 3 bases and J by 3 bases, with 9 bases left in between. The CDR3 runs 13 residues. This CDR3 reads CASSFSDSYEQYF. DNA of the CDR3: TGTGCCAGCAGTTTCTCGGACAGCTACGAGCAGTACTTC.

This chain connects TRBV10-3 to TRBJ2-1; 7 bases are a match to TRBD1. The CDR3 has 18 amino acids. Germline V gives CDR1 ENHRY, CDR2 SYGVKD. The V gene end was trimmed by 4 bases and the J gene end by 0 bases; junction bases not matched to a gene: 12. CDR3 DNA sequence: TGTGCCATCAGTGGACCAGTAAGGGGGCATGACTCCTACAATGAGCAGTTCTTC. The encoded protein is CAISGPVRGHDSYNEQFF.

A few counts support this clonotype. CDR3 protein: CASSQVPSGGFYEQYF. The CDR3 bases are TGTGCCAGCAGCCAAGTTCCTAGCGGGGGGTTCTACGAGCAGTACTTC. This chain links TRBV4-2 with TRBJ2-7, with 11 positions matching TRBD2. This CDR3 spans 16 amino acids. The V gene's germline CDR1 is LGHNA and CDR2 YNFKEQ. With 1 base clipped from V and 3 bases from J, the junction kept 5 bases outside the gene matches.

This clonotype was counted many times. The chain employs TRBV20-1 and TRBJ1-1; 10 bases agree with TRBD1. V shed 3 bases, J shed 2 bases, and the junction held 3 bases outside the gene matches. CDR1 and CDR2 from the germline V gene are DFQATT and SNEGSKA (reference sequence). This CDR3 region has 14 residues. CDR3 in amino acids: CSARETGGNTEAFF. The CDR3 DNA reads as TGCAGTGCTAGGGAGACAGGGGGCAACACTGAAGCTTTCTTT.

The chain recombines TRBV4-1 with TRBJ2-1; 12 nucleotides agree with TRBD2. The germline V gene has CDR1 MGHRA and CDR2 YSYEKL. The junction had 2 bases not matched to a gene; V was cut back by 2 bases and J by 6 bases. The CDR3 is 15 amino acids. The CDR3 DNA follows: TGCGCCAGCAGCCAACTAGCGGGGGGGCCCAATGAGCAGTTCTTC. Translated, it gives CASSQLAGGPNEQFF.

This clonotype was counted ten times or more. The chain joins TRBV20-1 to TRBJ2-7; D is undetermined. CDR3 length equals 13 residues. The germline gives CDR1 DFQATT, CDR2 SNEGSKA (reference sequence). The V and J ends lost 0 bases and 0 bases respectively, with 6 bases between them. The CDR3 here is CSAREHSSYEQYF. The DNA of the CDR3 is TGCAGTGCTAGAGAGCACAGCTCCTACGAGCAGTACTTC.

The V and J genes are TRBV20-1 and TRBJ1-2; tentatively, D is TRBD1 (5 bases). Germline CDR1 and CDR2: DFQATT and SNEGSKA (reference sequence). With 2 bases removed from V and 4 bases from J, the gap between germline ends came to 11 bases. The CDR3 is made up of 13 amino acids. The CDR3 reads CSARRGTGYGYTF. DNA for the CDR3: TGCAGTGCTAGAAGGGGAACCGGCTATGGCTACACCTTC.

In its sample, this clonotype was seen a few times. The chain combines TRBV5-8 with TRBJ2-1; the match to TRBD2 covers 12 bases. This CDR3 is 15 amino acids long. CDR1 and CDR2 (germline): SGHTS, YDEGEE. The ends lost 7 bases at V and 3 bases at J; junction bases unmatched: 5. The CDR3 sequence is CASHLGLAGYNEQFF. In nucleotides, the CDR3 is TGTGCCAGCCATTTGGGACTAGCGGGCTACAATGAGCAGTTCTTC.

There are many counts of this clonotype. This chain links TRBV5-5 with TRBJ2-7; 9 nucleotides agree with TRBD1. Unmatched junction bases numbered 6, after V lost 2 bases and J lost 6 bases. The CDR3 totals 14 residues. Germline V lookup: CDR1 SGHKS, CDR2 YYEKEE (reference sequence). The CDR3 coding sequence is TGTGCCAGCAGCTTTCGCGGGACAGGGCCCGAGCAGTACTTC. Protein sequence: CASSFRGTGPEQYF. The variable domain in full, completed from reference TRBV5-5 and TRBJ2-7, reads DAGVTQSPTHLIKTRGQQVTLRCSPISGHKSVSWYQQVLGQGPQFIFQYYEKEERGRGNFPDRFSARQFPNYSSELNVNALLLGDSALYLCASSFRGTGPEQYFGPGTRLTVT.

The chain joins TRBV5-1 to TRBJ2-3; D uncertain. V lost 2 bases and J lost 5, with 18 bases in between. Germline-derived CDR1 and CDR2 are SGHRS and YFSETQ. This CDR3 has 16 amino acids. The chain's CDR3 is CASSFTRGGPLDTQYF. The CDR3 DNA reads as TGCGCCAGCAGCTTTACACGCGGTGGGCCGCTAGATACGCAGTATTTT.

The chain joins TRBV27 to TRBJ1-4, with unresolved D. CDR3 length: 13 residues. CDR1 and CDR2 (germline): MNHEY, SMNVEV (reference sequence). The V end was cut by 2 bases, the J end by 2 bases, with 3 bases between. The CDR3 loop is CASSLLTNEKLFF. The CDR3, as DNA: TGTGCCAGCAGTTTACTTACTAATGAAAAACTGTTTTTT.

This chain joins TRBV7-8 and TRBJ2-1; 14 positions agree with TRBD2. The CDR3 length is 18 residues. Germline loops: CDR1 SGHVS, CDR2 FQNEAQ. J gave up 1 base and V 3 bases, and 5 bases lay outside the gene matches. CDR3 sequence: CASSFGTSGSPSYNEQFF. CDR3 nucleotide sequence: TGTGCCAGCAGCTTCGGGACTAGCGGGAGTCCGTCCTACAATGAGCAGTTCTTC.